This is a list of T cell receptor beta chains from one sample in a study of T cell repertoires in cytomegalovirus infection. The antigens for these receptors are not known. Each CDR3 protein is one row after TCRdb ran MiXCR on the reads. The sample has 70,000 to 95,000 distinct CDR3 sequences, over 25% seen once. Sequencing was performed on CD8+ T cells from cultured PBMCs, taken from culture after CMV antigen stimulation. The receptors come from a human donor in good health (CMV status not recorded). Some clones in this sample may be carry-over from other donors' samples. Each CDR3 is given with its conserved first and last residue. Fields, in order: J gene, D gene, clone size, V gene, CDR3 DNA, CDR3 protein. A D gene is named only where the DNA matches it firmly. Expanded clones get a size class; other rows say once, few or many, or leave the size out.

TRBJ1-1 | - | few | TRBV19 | TGTGCCTCTCTGGGCCGTGACACTGAAGCTTTCTTT | CASLGRDTEAFF
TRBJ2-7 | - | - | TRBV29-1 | TGCAGCGTTGTGGCCCCAGACCGCACCTACGAGCAGTACTTC | CSVVAPDRTYEQYF
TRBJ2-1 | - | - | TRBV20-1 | TGCAGTGCTAGATCCTTCCAGGGGGGTTCAAATGAGCAGTTCTTC | CSARSFQGGSNEQFF
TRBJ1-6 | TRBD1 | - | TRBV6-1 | TGTGCCAGCACCGACAGGGTGCGGAATTCACCCCTCCACTTT | CASTDRVRNSPLHF
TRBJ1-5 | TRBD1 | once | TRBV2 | TGTGCCAGCAGTGGGGGACAGGGTCATCAGCCCCAGCATTTT | CASSGGQGHQPQHF
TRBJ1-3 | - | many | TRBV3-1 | TGTGCCGTCACAGGAGACAACAGAAACACCATATATTTT | CAVTGDNRNTIYF
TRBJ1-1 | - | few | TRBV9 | TGTGCCAGCAGTGGGGGGGGGAGCACTGAAGCTTTCTTT | CASSGGGSTEAFF
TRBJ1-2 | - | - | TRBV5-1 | TGCGCCAGCAGCATTGGGACGGGGACGGGCTACACCTTC | CASSIGTGTGYTF
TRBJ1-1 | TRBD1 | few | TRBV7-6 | TGTGCCAGCAGCCAACCGACAGGGCGCACTGAAGCTTTCTTT | CASSQPTGRTEAFF
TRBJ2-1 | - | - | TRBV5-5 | TGTGCCAGCAGCTTGGTAGGCAAGGTTTACAATGAGCAGTTCTTC | CASSLVGKVYNEQFF
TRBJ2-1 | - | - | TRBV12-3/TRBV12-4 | TGTGCCAGCAGTTTCGCGGTCGAGCAGTTCTTC | CASSFAVEQFF
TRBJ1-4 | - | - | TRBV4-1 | TGCGCCAGCAGCCAATCGTCTGGGCCGAATGAAAAACTGTTTTTT | CASSQSSGPNEKLFF
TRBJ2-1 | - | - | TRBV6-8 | TGTGCCAGCAGTACGGGACAAATCTACGGTGAGCAGTTCTTC | CASSTGQIYGEQFF
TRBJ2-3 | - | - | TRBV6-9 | TGTGCCAGCAGTTATCGGCGGTGCACAGATACGCAGTATTTT | CASSYRRCTDTQYF
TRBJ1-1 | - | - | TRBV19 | TGTGCCAGTAGTCCCTCTCACGTTAGCACTGAAGCTTTCTTT | CASSPSHVSTEAFF
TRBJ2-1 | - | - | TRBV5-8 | TGTGCCAGTCCTAGGGGGTTTGAGCAGTTCTTC | CASPRGFEQFF
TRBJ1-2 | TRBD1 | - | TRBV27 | TGTGCCAGCAGTTTATCACAGGGGGCTAACTATGGCTACACCTTC | CASSLSQGANYGYTF
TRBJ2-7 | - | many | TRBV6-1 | TGTGCCAGCAGCTCCGGGCTGTGGGAGCAGTACTTC | CASSSGLWEQYF
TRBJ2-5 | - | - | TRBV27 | TGTGCCAGCAGTGGTCCGGGACTCACCAAGACCCAGTACTTC | CASSGPGLTKTQYF
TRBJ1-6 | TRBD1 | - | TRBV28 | TGTGCCAGCAGTTCGACAGGGTATAATTCACCCCTCCACTTT | CASSSTGYNSPLHF
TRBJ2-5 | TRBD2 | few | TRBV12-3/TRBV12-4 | TGTGCCAGCAGTTCCCGGGGGAGGGACCCCCAAGAGACCCAGTACTTC | CASSSRGRDPQETQYF
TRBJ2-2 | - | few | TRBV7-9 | TGTGCCAGCAGCTTAGTTCCCGACACCGGGGAGCTGTTTTTT | CASSLVPDTGELFF
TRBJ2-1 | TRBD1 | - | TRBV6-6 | TGTGCCAGCAGTTACCCCCTCAGACAGGGGGCAATATACAATGAGCAGTTCTTC | CASSYPLRQGAIYNEQFF
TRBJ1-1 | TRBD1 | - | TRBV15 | TGTGCCACCAGCAGGGACAGGGGGCTGGGCACTGAAGCTTTCTTT | CATSRDRGLGTEAFF
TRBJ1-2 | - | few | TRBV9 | TGTGCCAGCTATAACTATGGCTACACCTTC | CASYNYGYTF
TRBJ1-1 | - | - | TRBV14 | TGTGCCAGCAGCCAACGCGAGGGATACACTGAAGCTTTCTTT | CASSQREGYTEAFF
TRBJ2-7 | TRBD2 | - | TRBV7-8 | TGTGCCAGCAGCTTAGTTTCCCCTAGCGGTTCCTACGAGCAGTACTTC | CASSLVSPSGSYEQYF
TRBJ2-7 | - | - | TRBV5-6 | TGTGCCAGCAGCGGAGAGGGACCTCTTTACTACGAGCAGTACTTC | CASSGEGPLYYEQYF
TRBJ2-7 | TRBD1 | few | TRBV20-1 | TGCAGTGCCCAAATGTTAGGACAGGGGAGGTACGAGCAGTACTTC | CSAQMLGQGRYEQYF
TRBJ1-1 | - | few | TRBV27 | TGTGCCAGCAGTTTATATGGAAACACTGAAGCTTTCTTT | CASSLYGNTEAFF
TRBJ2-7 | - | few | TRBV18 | TGTGCCAGCTCACCTGCGGCGAGCTCCTACGAGCAGTACTTC | CASSPAASSYEQYF
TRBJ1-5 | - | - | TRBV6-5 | TGTGCCAGCAGTTCGGCCCTGGAGGGTCAGCCCCAGCATTTT | CASSSALEGQPQHF